Given below is one TCR beta chain in context. Looked up from germline, CDR1 is SGHTA and CDR2 is FQGTGA. The ends were cut back, 5 bases at V and 5 bases at J, with 7 bases in the middle. The CDR3 length is 12 residues. This sample was included in a study of spatial heterogeneity in lung cancer. Overall study context: The library had UMIs, and each TCR and UMI pair averaged more than ten raw reads.

This sample's time point: sample taken at primary tumor resection. Tumor, nontumor lung or frozen PBMC supplied whole RNA that was sequenced unsorted. From the 5' RACE reads, TCRdb called clonotypes with MiXCR, one entry per CDR3 protein. The sample comprises around 19,000 distinct CDR3 sequences, about a fifth of which are singletons, and around 19% rests with the top ten. V is TRBV7-3 and J is TRBJ2-1; no firm D call. The sample here was PBMCs, taken at surgery. The origin of this receptor is a female donor with early-stage non-small cell lung cancer. This chain's CDR3 is CASSAGDNEQFF. CDR3 coding DNA: TGTGCCAGCAGCGCAGGAGACAATGAGCAGTTCTTC.